The T cell receptor (beta chain) described here comes from a study of shared clonotypes between healthy human individuals. Germline CDR1 reads SGHTA; CDR2 reads FQGNSA. This CDR3 is built from 14 residues. Deletions cut 5 bases from V and 5 bases from J, with 15 bases between. Memory CD4+ cells were the fraction left after CD45RA+ naive selection. Measured with immunoSEQ multiplex PCR; TCRdb has only the in-frame clones, and not every one. The table has around 1 million clones, less than 85% seen once; the top ten hold about 1.5%. The sequence came from a young man in good health. Sequencing was performed on memory CD4+ T cells sorted from blood. Subset of the sample: CD45RA-negative fraction. J is TRBJ1-1 and V is TRBV7-2; D remains ambiguous. Here the CDR3 reads CASSRIYGGTEAFF. CDR3 bases: TGTGCCAGCAGCCGCATTTACGGAGGAACTGAAGCTTTCTTT.